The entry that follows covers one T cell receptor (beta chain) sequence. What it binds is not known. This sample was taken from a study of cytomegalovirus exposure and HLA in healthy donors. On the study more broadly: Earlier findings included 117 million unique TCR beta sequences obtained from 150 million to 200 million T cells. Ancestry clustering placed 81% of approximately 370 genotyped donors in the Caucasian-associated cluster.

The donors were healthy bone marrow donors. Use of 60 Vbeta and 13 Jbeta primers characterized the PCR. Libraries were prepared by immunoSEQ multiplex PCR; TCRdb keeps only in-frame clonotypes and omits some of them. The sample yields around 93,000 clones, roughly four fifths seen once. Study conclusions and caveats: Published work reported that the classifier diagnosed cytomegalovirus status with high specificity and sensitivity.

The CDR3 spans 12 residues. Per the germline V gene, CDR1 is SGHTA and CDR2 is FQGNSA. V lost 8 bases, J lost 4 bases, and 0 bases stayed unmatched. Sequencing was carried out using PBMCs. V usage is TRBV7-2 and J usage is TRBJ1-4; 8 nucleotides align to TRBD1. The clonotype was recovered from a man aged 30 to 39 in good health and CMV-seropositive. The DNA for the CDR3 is TGTGCCAGCGGACAGGGTAATGAAAAACTGTTTTTT. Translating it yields CASGQGNEKLFF.